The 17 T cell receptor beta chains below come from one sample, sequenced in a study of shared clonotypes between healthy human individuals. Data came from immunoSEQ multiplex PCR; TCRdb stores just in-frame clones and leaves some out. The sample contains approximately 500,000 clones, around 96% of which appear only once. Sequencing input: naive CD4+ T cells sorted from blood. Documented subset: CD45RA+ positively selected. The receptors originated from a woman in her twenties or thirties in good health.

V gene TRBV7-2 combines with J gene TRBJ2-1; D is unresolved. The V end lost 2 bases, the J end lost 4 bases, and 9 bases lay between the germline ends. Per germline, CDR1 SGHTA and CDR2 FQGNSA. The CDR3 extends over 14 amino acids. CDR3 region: CASSLIQFYNEQFF. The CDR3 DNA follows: TGTGCCAGCAGCTTAATACAGTTTTACAATGAGCAGTTCTTC.

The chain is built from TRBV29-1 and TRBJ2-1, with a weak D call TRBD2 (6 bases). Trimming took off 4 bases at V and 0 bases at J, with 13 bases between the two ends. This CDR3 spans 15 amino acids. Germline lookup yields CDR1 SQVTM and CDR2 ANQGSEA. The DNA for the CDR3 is TGCAGCGTTGTAAGGGACTCGAGCTCCTACAATGAGCAGTTCTTC. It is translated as CSVVRDSSSYNEQFF.

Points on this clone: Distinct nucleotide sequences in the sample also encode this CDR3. The CDR3 spells CASSPGEADTQYF. CDR3 nucleotides: TGTGCCAGCTCACCGGGGGAAGCAGATACGCAGTATTTT. This chain links TRBV18 with TRBJ2-3; D possibly matches TRBD1 or TRBD2 (5 bases each). V was clipped by 3 bases and J by 4 bases, with 8 bases between them. There are 13 residues in the CDR3. Looked up from germline, CDR1 is KGHSH and CDR2 is LQKENI. Looking up the rest from reference TRBV18 and TRBJ2-3 gives the full variable domain: NAGVMQNPRHLVRRRGQEARLRCSPMKGHSHVYWYRQLPEEGLKFMVYLQKENIIDESGMPKERFSAEFPKEGPSILRIQQVVRGDSAAYFCASSPGEADTQYFGPGTRLTVL.

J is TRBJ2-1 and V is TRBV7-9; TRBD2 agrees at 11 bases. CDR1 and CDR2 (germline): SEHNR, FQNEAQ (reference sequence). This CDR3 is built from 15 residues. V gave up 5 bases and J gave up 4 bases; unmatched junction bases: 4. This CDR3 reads CASSQLAGAYNEQFF. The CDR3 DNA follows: TGTGCCAGCAGCCAACTAGCGGGAGCTTACAATGAGCAGTTCTTC.

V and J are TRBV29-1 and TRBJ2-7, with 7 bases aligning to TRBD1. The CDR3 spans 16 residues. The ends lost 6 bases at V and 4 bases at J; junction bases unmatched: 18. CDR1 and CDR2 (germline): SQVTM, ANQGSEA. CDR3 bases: TGCAGCGTATCCGGGACAGCCCCGGTTGGAGGATACGAGCAGTACTTC. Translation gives CSVSGTAPVGGYEQYF.

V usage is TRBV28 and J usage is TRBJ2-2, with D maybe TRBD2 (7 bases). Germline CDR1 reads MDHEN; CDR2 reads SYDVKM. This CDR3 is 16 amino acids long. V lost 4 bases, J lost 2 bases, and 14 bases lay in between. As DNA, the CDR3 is TGTGCCAGCAGTTCGGGGGGCGCGGGCAACACCGGGGAGCTGTTTTTT. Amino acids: CASSSGGAGNTGELFF.

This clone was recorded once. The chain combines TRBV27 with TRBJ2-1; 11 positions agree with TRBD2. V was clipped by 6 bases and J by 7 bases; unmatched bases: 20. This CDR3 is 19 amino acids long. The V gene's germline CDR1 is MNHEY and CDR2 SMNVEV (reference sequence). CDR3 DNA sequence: TGTGCCAGCAGCCCACGAACTCCAGGGACTAGCGGACGGGTGAATGAGCAGTTCTTC. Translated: CASSPRTPGTSGRVNEQFF.

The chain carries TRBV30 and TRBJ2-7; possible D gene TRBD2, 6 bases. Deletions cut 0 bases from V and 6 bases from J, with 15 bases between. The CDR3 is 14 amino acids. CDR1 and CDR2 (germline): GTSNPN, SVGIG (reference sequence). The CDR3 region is CAWSVGGMGVEQYF. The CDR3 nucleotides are TGTGCCTGGAGTGTTGGCGGGATGGGGGTCGAGCAGTACTTC.

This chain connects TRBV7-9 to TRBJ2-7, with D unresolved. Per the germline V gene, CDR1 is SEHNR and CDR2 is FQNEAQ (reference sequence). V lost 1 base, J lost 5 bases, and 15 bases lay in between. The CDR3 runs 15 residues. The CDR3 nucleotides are TGTGCCAGCAGCTTAGGGTACAGCCCTTTGGACGAGCAGTACTTC. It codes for CASSLGYSPLDEQYF. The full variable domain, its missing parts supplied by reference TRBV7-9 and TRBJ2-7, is DTGVSQNPRHKITKRGQNVTFRCDPISEHNRLYWYRQTLGQGPEFLTYFQNEAQLEKSRLLSDRFSAERPKGSFSTLEIQRTEQGDSAMYLCASSLGYSPLDEQYFGPGTRLTVT.

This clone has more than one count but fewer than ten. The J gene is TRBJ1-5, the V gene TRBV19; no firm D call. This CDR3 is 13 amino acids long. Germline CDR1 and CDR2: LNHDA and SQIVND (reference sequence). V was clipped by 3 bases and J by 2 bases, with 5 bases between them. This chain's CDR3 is CASSMQGNQPQHF. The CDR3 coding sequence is TGTGCCAGTAGTATGCAGGGCAATCAGCCCCAGCATTTT.

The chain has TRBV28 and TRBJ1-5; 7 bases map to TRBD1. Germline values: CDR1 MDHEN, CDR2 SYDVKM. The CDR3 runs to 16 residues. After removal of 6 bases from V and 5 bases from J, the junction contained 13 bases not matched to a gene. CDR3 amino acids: CASRSTGETAYQPQHF. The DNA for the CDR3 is TGTGCCAGCAGGTCTACAGGGGAGACCGCCTATCAGCCCCAGCATTTT. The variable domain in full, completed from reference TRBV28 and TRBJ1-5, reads DVKVTQSSRYLVKRTGEKVFLECVQDMDHENMFWYRQDPGLGLRLIYFSYDVKMKEKGDIPEGYSVSREKKERFSLILESASTNQTSMYLCASRSTGETAYQPQHFGDGTRLSIL.

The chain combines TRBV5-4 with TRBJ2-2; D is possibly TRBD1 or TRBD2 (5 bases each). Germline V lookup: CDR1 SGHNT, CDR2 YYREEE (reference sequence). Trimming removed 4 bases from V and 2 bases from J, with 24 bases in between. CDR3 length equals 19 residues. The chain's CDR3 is CASSRPRGPEQENTGELFF. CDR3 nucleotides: TGTGCCAGCAGCAGGCCCCGGGGACCCGAACAGGAAAACACCGGGGAGCTGTTTTTT.

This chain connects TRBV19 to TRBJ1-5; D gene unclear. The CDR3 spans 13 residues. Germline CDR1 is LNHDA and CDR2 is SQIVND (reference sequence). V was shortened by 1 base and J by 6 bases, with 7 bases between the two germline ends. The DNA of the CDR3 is TGTGCCAGTAGTATAGCGGTCGCTCAGCCCCAGCATTTT. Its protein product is CASSIAVAQPQHF. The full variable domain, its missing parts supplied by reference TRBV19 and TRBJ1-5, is DGGITQSPKYLFRKEGQNVTLSCEQNLNHDAMYWYRQDPGQGLRLIYYSQIVNDFQKGDIAEGYSVSREKKESFPLTVTSAQKNPTAFYLCASSIAVAQPQHFGDGTRLSIL.

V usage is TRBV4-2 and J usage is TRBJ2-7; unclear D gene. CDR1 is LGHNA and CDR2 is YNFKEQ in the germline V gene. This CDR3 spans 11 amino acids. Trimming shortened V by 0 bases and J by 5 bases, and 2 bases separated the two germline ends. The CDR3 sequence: CASSQDHEQYF. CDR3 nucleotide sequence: TGTGCCAGCAGCCAAGACCACGAGCAGTACTTC.

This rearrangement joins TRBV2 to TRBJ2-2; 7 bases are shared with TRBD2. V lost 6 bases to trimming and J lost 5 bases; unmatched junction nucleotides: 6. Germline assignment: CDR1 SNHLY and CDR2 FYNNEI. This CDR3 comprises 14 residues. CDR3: CASRSSGGTGELFF. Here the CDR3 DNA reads TGTGCCAGCAGATCTAGCGGCGGAACCGGGGAGCTGTTTTTT.

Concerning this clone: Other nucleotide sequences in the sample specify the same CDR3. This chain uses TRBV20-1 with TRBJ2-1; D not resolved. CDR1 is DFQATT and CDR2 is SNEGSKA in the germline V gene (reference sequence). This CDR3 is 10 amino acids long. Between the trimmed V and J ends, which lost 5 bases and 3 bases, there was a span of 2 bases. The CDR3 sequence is CSAGYNEQFF. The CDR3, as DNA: TGCAGTGCTGGCTACAATGAGCAGTTCTTC.

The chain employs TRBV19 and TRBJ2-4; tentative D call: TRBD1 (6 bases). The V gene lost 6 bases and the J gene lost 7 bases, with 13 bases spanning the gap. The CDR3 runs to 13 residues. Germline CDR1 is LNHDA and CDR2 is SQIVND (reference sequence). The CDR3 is CASSAGTWNIQYF. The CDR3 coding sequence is TGTGCCAGTAGCGCCGGGACATGGAACATTCAGTACTTC.